One and the same sample provided the 18 T cell receptor beta chains below, sequenced in a study of T-cell reconstitution after alpha-beta-depleted transplantation in children. Molecular barcoding with unique molecular identifiers was used for the TCRbeta library. TCRdb processed the PCR reads anew with MiXCR; each CDR3 protein has one entry. This table holds just over 950,000 distinct CDR3 sequences, 25% to 30% found once. Sequenced material: PBMCs, mostly from graft donor cells, taken 360 days after TCRalphabeta/CD19-depleted stem cell transplant. The receptors shown here come from a boy under two years old who had a stem cell transplant for SCID, so the T cells may come from the graft donor.

The table lists this clonotype with a few counts. This chain's CDR3 is CASSRTESPGSGYTF. As DNA, the CDR3 is TGCGCCAGCAGCCGGACAGAATCCCCTGGGAGTGGCTACACCTTC. The chain couples TRBV5-1 to TRBJ1-2; perhaps TRBD1 as D (6 bases). The CDR3 extends over 15 amino acids. V lost 4 bases and J 7 bases, leaving 20 bases between the germline ends. Germline V CDR1 and CDR2: SGHRS, YFSETQ.

This clonotype showed up just once. CDR3 nucleotides: TGTGCCAGCAGCAAGCGTGGTAAGGATGAGCAGTTCTTC. Translation: CASSKRGKDEQFF. J is TRBJ2-1 and V is TRBV21-1. TRBV21-1 is assigned pseudogene status. This CDR3 is built from 13 residues.

The chain employs TRBV20-1 and TRBJ2-7; 11 positions match TRBD1. Germline V gene data show CDR1 as DFQATT and CDR2 as SNEGSKA (reference sequence). The CDR3 is made up of 16 amino acids. The V segment lost 4 bases and the J segment 1 base; nucleotides outside the gene matches: 9. The CDR3 reads CSATRMGTGGSYEQYF. The CDR3 bases are TGCAGTGCTACCCGTATGGGGACAGGGGGATCCTACGAGCAGTACTTC.

The rearrangement links TRBV4-1 to TRBJ2-1; the D gene is possibly TRBD1 (5 bases). V lost 0 bases and J lost 8, with 14 bases in between. Germline CDR1 and CDR2: MGHRA and YSYEKL. CDR3 length: 15 residues. This CDR3 is CASSQEGAGIDEQFF. The CDR3 DNA follows: TGCGCCAGCAGCCAAGAAGGGGCAGGGATAGATGAGCAGTTCTTC.

The chain joins TRBV11-2 to TRBJ2-1; D is uncertain. V shed 4 bases and J shed 8 bases, with 9 bases lying between them. CDR1 and CDR2 (germline): SGHAT, FQNNGV. This CDR3 is built from 12 residues. The DNA for the CDR3 is TGTGCCAGCAGCTCGAACGTGGATGAGCAGTTCTTC. This encodes CASSSNVDEQFF.

V is TRBV12-3 or TRBV12-4 and J is TRBJ1-1; perhaps TRBD1 as D (5 bases). The CDR3 runs 14 residues. V was cut by 8 bases and J by 6 bases, with 19 bases left in between. This CDR3 reads CASGTAWGGSEAFF. CDR3 bases: TGTGCCAGCGGGACCGCCTGGGGCGGGTCTGAAGCTTTCTTT.

The rearrangement links TRBV10-3 to TRBJ2-1; 11 bases agree with TRBD1. Germline V gene sequence: CDR1 ENHRY, CDR2 SYGVKD. After removal of 0 bases from V and 3 bases from J, the junction contained 4 bases not matched to a gene. CDR3 size: 17 residues. The CDR3 DNA sequence: TGTGCCATCAGTGAGTCAAGGACAGGGGGCGACTACAATGAGCAGTTCTTC. This encodes CAISESRTGGDYNEQFF.

This clonotype appeared a few times. This rearrangement joins TRBV20-1 to TRBJ2-5; possible D gene TRBD1, 5 bases. With 3 bases removed from V and 5 bases from J, the gap between germline ends came to 10 bases. The CDR3 runs 12 residues. The germline V gene encodes CDR1 DFQATT and CDR2 SNEGSKA (reference sequence). In DNA, the CDR3 is TGCAGTGCTAGTAGGGGAATCGAGACCCAGTACTTC. It is translated as CSASRGIETQYF.

This clonotype was observed a handful of times. The CDR3 sequence is CASSTRALSSYNEQFF. CDR3 nucleotide sequence: TGTGCCAGCAGTACACGGGCTCTTAGCTCCTACAATGAGCAGTTCTTC. This chain joins TRBV12-3 or TRBV12-4 and TRBJ2-1, with no clear D. Trimming took off 5 bases at V and 0 bases at J, with 14 bases between the two ends. CDR3 size: 16 residues.

This clonotype was found a few times. V gene TRBV6-1 combines with J gene TRBJ2-7; the D call may be TRBD1 or TRBD2 (5 bases each). Looked up from germline, CDR1 is MNHNS and CDR2 is SASEGT. V lost 6 bases and J lost 6, with 21 bases in between. The CDR3 sequence is 15 residues long. This CDR3 is CASSPWLGEDSEQYF. The CDR3 region has the DNA TGTGCCAGCAGCCCCTGGTTGGGGGAAGATAGCGAGCAGTACTTC.

V gene TRBV7-8 combines with J gene TRBJ2-7; TRBD2 matches 9 bases. In germline, CDR1 is SGHVS, CDR2 FQNEAQ. This CDR3 is 14 amino acids long. Losses at the gene ends were 3 bases for V and 3 bases for J; bases not matched to a gene: 3. The CDR3 DNA reads TGTGCCAGCAGCTTCGGTAGCGGGGGCTACGAGCAGTACTTC. This gives the protein CASSFGSGGYEQYF.

The chain employs TRBV5-1 and TRBJ2-7; tentatively, D is TRBD1 (8 bases). This CDR3 comprises 18 residues. V shed 3 bases and J shed 2 bases, with 24 bases lying between them. CDR1 SGHRS and CDR2 YFSETQ come from the germline V gene. The CDR3 loop is CASSWNPLADRVAYEQYF. The CDR3 DNA reads as TGCGCCAGCAGCTGGAACCCGCTAGCGGACAGGGTGGCCTACGAGCAGTACTTC.

In this sample, this clonotype turned up once. The rearrangement links TRBV3-1 to TRBJ2-7; no definite D call. Germline V lookup: CDR1 LGHDT, CDR2 YNNKEL (reference sequence). Between the trimmed V and J ends, which lost 0 bases and 6 bases, there was a span of 18 bases. The length of the CDR3 is 16 residues. DNA for the CDR3: TGTGCCAGCAGCCAAGATCTCAGGCCAAGGTCCCGCGAGCAGTACTTC. It codes for CASSQDLRPRSREQYF.

This clonotype was found a few times. This chain joins TRBV12-3 or TRBV12-4 and TRBJ2-6, with TRBD2 matching 14 bases. The V segment lost 6 bases and the J segment 0 bases; nucleotides outside the gene matches: 10. The length of the CDR3 is 20 residues. The CDR3 here is CASRGLAGAFPLSGANVLTF. The DNA for the CDR3 is TGTGCCAGCAGGGGACTAGCGGGGGCGTTTCCTCTCTCTGGGGCCAACGTCCTGACTTTC.

In its sample, this clonotype was seen a few times. A far bigger clonotype differs at one base, so this is likely a read error. The gene calls are TRBV11-2 and TRBJ2-1; 9 bases fit TRBD1. With V trimmed by 3 bases and J by 1 base, 1 base remained unmatched. CDR1 and CDR2 (germline): SGHAT, FQNNGV. CDR3 length: 15 amino acids. This CDR3 is CASSFGTGSYNEQFF. DNA for the CDR3: TGTGCCAGCAGCTTCGGGACAGGGTCCTACAATGAGCAGTTCTTC.

This clonotype was seen only a few times. The V and J genes are TRBV29-1 and TRBJ1-2; no clear D. Germline V CDR1 and CDR2: SQVTM, ANQGSEA. The CDR3 is made up of 14 amino acids. Trimming pared 3 bases from V and 4 bases from J, leaving 15 bases between. CDR3 in amino acids: CSVDRPPSTYGYTF. The CDR3 DNA reads as TGCAGCGTTGACCGACCGCCAAGTACCTATGGCTACACCTTC.

The chain employs TRBV5-6 and TRBJ2-1; 7 bases align to TRBD1. The CDR3 consists of 13 residues. Losses at the gene ends were 7 bases for V and 8 bases for J; bases not matched to a gene: 9. CDR1 is SGHDT and CDR2 is YYEEEE in the germline V gene. The DNA for the CDR3 is TGTGCCAGCGGACCGACAGGGTCTTATGAGCAGTTCTTC. Protein product: CASGPTGSYEQFF.

The J gene is TRBJ1-1, the V gene TRBV20-1, with unresolved D. Germline CDR1 DFQATT, CDR2 SNEGSKA (reference sequence). The ends were cut back, 1 base at V and 0 bases at J, with 6 bases in the middle. The CDR3 covers 13 residues. CDR3 region: CSARVIMNTEAFF. For the CDR3, the DNA is TGCAGTGCTAGAGTTATCATGAACACTGAAGCTTTCTTT.